This T cell receptor beta chain was profiled in a study of blood T cell repertoires in COVID-19. About the research overall: In each case, the material was cDNA or gDNA derived from T cells, B-cell-depleted T cells, or PBMCs.

Per the original data handling: Reference gene primer amplification yielded estimated nucleated cell counts. Data came from immunoSEQ multiplex PCR; TCRdb stores just in-frame clones and leaves some out. V and J calls and clone size are as listed in that table; D and trimming were resolved from the DNA. Counted here are 85,000 to 100,000 clones, around 79% occurring once; the ten biggest clones make up roughly 24%. The source material was peripheral blood. The receptor was isolated from a human donor in a cohort sampled during active COVID-19.

This CDR3 reads CATSRDRTSGSTQYF. Here the CDR3 DNA reads TGTGCCACCAGCAGAGACCGGACTAGCGGGAGTACGCAGTACTTC. The chain combines TRBV15 with TRBJ2-7; 13 nucleotides align to TRBD2. Germline lookup yields CDR1 LNHNV and CDR2 YYDKDF (reference sequence). The junction had 5 bases not matched to a gene; V was cut back by 0 bases and J by 9 bases. The CDR3 covers 15 residues. Complete variable domain (other parts from reference TRBV15 and TRBJ2-7): DAMVIQNPRYQVTQFGKPVTLSCSQTLNHNVMYWYQQKSSQAPKLLFHYYDKDFNNEADTPDNFQSRRPNTSFCFLDIRSPGLGDTAMYLCATSRDRTSGSTQYFGPGTRLTVT.